This note documents a single T cell receptor (beta chain) sequence. This sample is drawn from a study of OX40 agonist ivuxolimab in advanced cancers. The CDR3 has 14 amino acids. From germline, CDR1 is SEHNR and CDR2 FQNEAQ (reference sequence). V lost 5 bases, J lost 8 bases, and 18 bases lay in between. The table came from immunoSEQ multiplex PCR; TCRdb's copy has only in-frame clones and leaves some out. The repertoire includes 70,000 to 95,000 clones, approximately 90% of them detected once, and roughly 0.75% sits in the top ten. The gene calls are TRBV7-9 and TRBJ1-1; TRBD1 might be the D (6 bases). This clonotype originated in an adult with an advanced solid tumor such as melanoma, head and neck, liver or kidney cancer. The starting material was CD4+ or CD8+ T cells sorted from blood, obtained in a trial of the OX40 agonist ivuxolimab. CDR3 in DNA: TGTGCCAGCAGCCCCGGACAGCCTGTACCCGAAGCTTTCTTT. Translated, it gives CASSPGQPVPEAFF.